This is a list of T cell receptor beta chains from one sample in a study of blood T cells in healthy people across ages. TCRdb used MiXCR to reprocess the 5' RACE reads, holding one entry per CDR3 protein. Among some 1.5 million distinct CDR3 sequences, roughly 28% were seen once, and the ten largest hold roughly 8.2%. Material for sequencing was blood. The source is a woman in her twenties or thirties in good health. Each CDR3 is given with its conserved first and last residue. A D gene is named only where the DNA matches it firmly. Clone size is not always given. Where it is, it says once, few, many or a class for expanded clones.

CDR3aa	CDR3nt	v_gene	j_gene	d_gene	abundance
CASSFLGQGYGYTF	TGTGCCAGCAGTTTTCTGGGACAGGGATATGGCTACACCTTC	TRBV12-3/TRBV12-4	TRBJ1-2	TRBD1	many
CASSPAGAMNTEAFF	TGTGCCAGCAGCCCCGCGGGGGCTATGAACACTGAAGCTTTCTTT	TRBV6-2/TRBV6-3	TRBJ1-1	-	few
CASGLFFPTDTGGDGYTF	TGTGCTAGTGGTTTGTTCTTCCCGACAGACACGGGCGGAGATGGCTACACCTTC	TRBV12-5	TRBJ1-2	-	-
CASSANRDRLSYEQYF	TGCGCCAGCAGCGCCAACCGGGACAGACTATCCTACGAGCAGTACTTC	TRBV5-1	TRBJ2-7	TRBD1	-
CASSLVPGNSYNEQFF	TGTGCCAGCAGCTTAGTTCCCGGGAACTCCTACAATGAGCAGTTCTTC	TRBV7-2	TRBJ2-1	-	-
CATSDSGLAGGMNEQFF	TGTGCCACCAGTGACTCGGGACTAGCGGGAGGTATGAATGAGCAGTTCTTC	TRBV24-1	TRBJ2-1	TRBD2	few
CASSQAGTRATLRYF	TGTGCCAGCAGCCAAGCAGGCACCCGGGCTACACTACGGTACTTC	TRBV14	TRBJ2-4	-	few
CAGMIIQGRNEQFF	TGTGCCGGCATGATAATCCAGGGGAGAAATGAGCAGTTCTTC	TRBV11-2	TRBJ2-1	-	-
CTSSQGGGLGNEQFF	TGTACCAGCAGCCAAGGCGGGGGGTTAGGCAATGAGCAGTTCTTC	TRBV14	TRBJ2-1	TRBD2	-
CSAREQGTAPSPLHF	TGCAGTGCTAGGGAACAAGGGACGGCTCCCTCACCCCTCCACTTT	TRBV20-1	TRBJ1-6	-	-
CASSLGAYYNEQFF	TGCGCCAGCAGCTTGGGAGCGTATTACAATGAGCAGTTCTTC	TRBV5-1	TRBJ2-1	-	few
CASSLWDNEQYF	TGTGCCAGCAGCTTATGGGATAATGAGCAGTACTTC	TRBV11-2	TRBJ2-7	-	-
CASSSRPGQPDRADTEAFF	TGTGCCAGCAGCTCTCGCCCAGGCCAGCCGGACAGGGCGGACACTGAAGCTTTCTTT	TRBV7-9	TRBJ1-1	TRBD1	-
CSVRTGSDQPQHF	TGCAGCGTCCGGACAGGATCGGATCAGCCCCAGCATTTT	TRBV29-1	TRBJ1-5	TRBD1	many
CSVDLQVGEQYF	TGCAGCGTTGACCTGCAGGTGGGTGAGCAGTACTTC	TRBV29-1	TRBJ2-7	-	few
CTSSSGQNYEQYF	TGTACCAGCAGCTCGGGACAGAACTACGAGCAGTACTTC	TRBV7-3	TRBJ2-7	TRBD1	-
CASSPAEGRETQYF	TGTGCCAGCAGCCCGGCGGAAGGGAGGGAGACCCAGTACTTC	TRBV7-2	TRBJ2-5	-	-
CASSQTQTYEQYF	TGTGCCAGCAGCCAAACCCAGACCTACGAGCAGTACTTC	TRBV3-1	TRBJ2-7	-	-
CSADPGQVSYEQYF	TGCAGTGCGGATCCGGGACAGGTCTCCTACGAGCAGTACTTC	TRBV20-1	TRBJ2-7	TRBD1	many
CASSLDFNTDTQYF	TGTGCCAGCAGCTTAGATTTTAATACGGATACGCAGTATTTT	TRBV11-2	TRBJ2-3	-	-
CASSKDENTQYF	TGTGCCAGCAGTAAGGACGAAAATACGCAGTATTTT	TRBV2	TRBJ2-3	-	few
CASSLEFPVRAAKNIQYF	TGTGCCAGCAGCTTAGAATTTCCTGTCAGGGCGGCCAAAAACATTCAGTACTTC	TRBV7-9	TRBJ2-4	-	few
CASRGEEGAEQFF	TGTGCCAGCAGGGGCGAAGAGGGGGCTGAGCAGTTCTTC	TRBV6-5	TRBJ2-1	TRBD1	many
CASSQEALAGYSLRSYNEQFF	TGTGCCAGCAGCCAAGAGGCACTAGCGGGTTACTCCCTCCGCTCCTACAATGAGCAGTTCTTC	TRBV3-1	TRBJ2-1	TRBD2	-
CASDRGGLGGPSAKNIQYF	TGCGCCAGCGACAGAGGAGGGCTCGGGGGCCCCAGCGCCAAAAACATTCAGTACTTC	TRBV5-1	TRBJ2-4	-	-
CASSSAAAAMLGGYTF	TGTGCCAGCAGCTCCGCCGCGGCGGCCATGCTTGGTGGCTACACCTTC	TRBV7-9	TRBJ1-2	-	many
CASTLTWGNTEAFF	TGTGCCAGCACCCTTACCTGGGGGAACACTGAAGCTTTCTTT	TRBV6-1	TRBJ1-1	-	-
CASSLPGVVETQYF	TGTGCCAGCAGTTTGCCTGGGGTCGTAGAGACCCAGTACTTC	TRBV28	TRBJ2-5	-	-
CASSLVLGSGENYGYTF	TGTGCCAGCAGCTTAGTTCTCGGGTCTGGAGAAAACTATGGCTACACCTTC	TRBV7-2	TRBJ1-2	-	few
CASSLYNPRTGEETQYF	TGCGCCAGCAGCTTGTATAATCCCCGGACAGGGGAAGAGACCCAGTACTTC	TRBV5-1	TRBJ2-5	TRBD1	few
CASSDLQRAEQYF	TGCGCCAGCAGTGACCTCCAGCGGGCCGAGCAGTACTTC	TRBV10-1	TRBJ2-7	-	-
CASSFDSFSSYNEQFF	TGTGCCAGCAGTTTCGACTCCTTTAGCTCCTACAATGAGCAGTTCTTC	TRBV12-3/TRBV12-4	TRBJ2-1	-	-
CASSIRGDTQYF	TGTGCCAGTAGTATACGGGGAGATACGCAGTATTTT	TRBV19	TRBJ2-3	-	-
CATSQGMNTEAFF	TGTGCCACCTCCCAGGGGATGAACACTGAAGCTTTCTTT	TRBV15	TRBJ1-1	-	few
CATSEGGDPVNEQFF	TGTGCCACCAGTGAAGGGGGCGACCCTGTCAATGAGCAGTTCTTC	TRBV24-1	TRBJ2-1	TRBD1	few
CASSLDGLYGYTF	TGTGCCAGCAGCCTGGACGGGCTCTATGGCTACACCTTC	TRBV7-2	TRBJ1-2	-	many
CASSLERGSQETQYF	TGTGCCAGCAGCTTGGAGAGGGGGAGTCAAGAGACCCAGTATTTC	TRBV5-4	TRBJ2-7	-	-
CASRTTGVGYEQYF	TGTGCCAGCAGAACCACGGGGGTTGGCTACGAGCAGTACTTC	TRBV7-9	TRBJ2-7	-	-
CASSPSDRGLYYGYTF	TGTGCCAGCAGCCCTAGTGACCGGGGCCTCTACTATGGCTACACCTTC	TRBV28	TRBJ1-2	-	-
CASSLGTGEIAFF	TGCGCCAGCAGCTTGGGCACGGGGGAAATTGCTTTCTTT	TRBV5-1	TRBJ1-1	-	-
CASSFYDRTDYGYTF	TGTGCCAGCAGTTTCTACGACAGGACCGACTATGGCTACACCTTC	TRBV28	TRBJ1-2	-	few